A selection of T cell receptor beta chains follows, all from one sample in a study of cytomegalovirus exposure and HLA in healthy donors. Sequencing used immunoSEQ multiplex PCR; TCRdb keeps in-frame clones, though not all of them. Of fewer than 150,000 clones listed, roughly four fifths are singletons. Sample: PBMCs. These receptors were collected from a man aged 50 or older in good health and CMV-seropositive. Both conserved end residues are part of each CDR3. D genes are given only for firm matches. Size tells how often a clone was seen (once, few, many) or the class of an expanded clone, and some rows leave it out.

TRBJ1-3	few	TRBV5-6	TRBD1	TGTGCCAGCAGCTGGGACAGGGCTGGAAACACCATATATTTT	CASSWDRAGNTIYF
TRBJ2-7	-	TRBV2	-	TGTGCCAGCAGTGCCGCGGTATTCGCCTACGAGCAGTACTTC	CASSAAVFAYEQYF
TRBJ2-5	-	TRBV7-9	TRBD2	TGTGCCAGCAGCTTACTAGCGGGAGGGCCAGCACGAGAGACCCAGTACTTC	CASSLLAGGPARETQYF
TRBJ2-7	-	TRBV5-1	-	TGCGCCAGCAGTCAGGGAAGGGGCGAGCAGTACTTC	CASSQGRGEQYF
TRBJ2-1	few	TRBV6-5	TRBD1	TGTGCCAGCAGTAACGACAGGGGCAACAATGAGCAGTTCTTC	CASSNDRGNNEQFF
TRBJ2-7	-	TRBV15	TRBD1	TGTGCCACCAGGAAGTCGGACAGGGAGACTTCCTACGAGCAGTACTTC	CATRKSDRETSYEQYF
TRBJ2-7	-	TRBV5-1	-	TGCGCCAGCAGCTTGGAAGTAGCGTCCTACGAGCAGTACTTC	CASSLEVASYEQYF
TRBJ1-2	-	TRBV18	-	TGTGCCAGCTCACCGCCGGGACAAATCGGGTACTATGGCTACACCTTC	CASSPPGQIGYYGYTF
TRBJ1-6	-	TRBV11-2	TRBD1	TGTGCCAGCAGCCCCGGACAGGGGGCGAGGGATGACAATTCACCCCTCCACTTT	CASSPGQGARDDNSPLHF
TRBJ2-2	-	TRBV2	-	TGTGCCAGCAGTTCAAGGGGGATGAACACCGGGGAGCTGTTTTTT	CASSSRGMNTGELFF
TRBJ2-1	-	TRBV28	TRBD2	TGTGCCAGCAGTTTCCGGACTAGCGGGAGGGTGAATGAGCAGTTCTTC	CASSFRTSGRVNEQFF
TRBJ2-1	-	TRBV11-2	TRBD2	TGTGCCAGCAGCTTAGAGGCGGGCGGGGGGAACAATGAGCAGTTCTTC	CASSLEAGGGNNEQFF
TRBJ2-2	-	TRBV14	-	TGTGCCAGCAGCCTCCAACAGGGTATTGCCGGGGAGCTGTTTTTT	CASSLQQGIAGELFF
TRBJ2-2	-	TRBV6-4	TRBD1	TGTGCCAGCAGACTAACAGGGGGCGTCGGCGGGGAGCTGTTTTTT	CASRLTGGVGGELFF
TRBJ2-5	-	TRBV7-9	-	TGTGCCAGCAGCACTTGGGCCGAAGGAGAGACCCAGTACTTC	CASSTWAEGETQYF
TRBJ2-3	-	TRBV4-1	-	TGCGCCAGCAGCCAAGATACTAGCTTAGATACGCAGTATTTT	CASSQDTSLDTQYF
TRBJ2-7	-	TRBV5-1	-	TGCGCCAGCAGCGCCGGGGCCTACGAGCAGTACTTC	CASSAGAYEQYF
TRBJ2-7	-	TRBV13	TRBD1	TGTGCCAGCAGTTTAACCGGGACAGGGGGCCACGAGCAGTACTTC	CASSLTGTGGHEQYF
TRBJ1-1	-	TRBV10-1	-	TGCGCCAGCAGTGAGTCTGGACTTATGAACACTGAAGCTTTCTTT	CASSESGLMNTEAFF
TRBJ2-2	-	TRBV5-1	-	TGCGCCAGCAGCTTGGCGGGACAGAACACCGGGGAGCTGTTTTTT	CASSLAGQNTGELFF
TRBJ1-1	-	TRBV6-5	-	TGTGCCAGCAGTGGCCTGGGTGACTTCACTGAAGCTTTCTTT	CASSGLGDFTEAFF
TRBJ2-6	-	TRBV15	-	TGTGCCACCAGCAGAGATTCCGGAGATGGGGCCAACGTCCTGACTTTC	CATSRDSGDGANVLTF
TRBJ2-1	-	TRBV19	TRBD2	TGTGCCAGTAGTATTCGGACGGGACTAGCCTACAATGAGCAGTTCTTC	CASSIRTGLAYNEQFF
TRBJ1-1	few	TRBV13	-	TGTGCCAGCAGCTCTCGACAGCGCATGAACACTGAAGCTTTCTTT	CASSSRQRMNTEAFF
TRBJ2-7	-	TRBV5-4	TRBD1	TGTGCCAGCAGCATAGAGACAGGGTCCTACGAGCAGTACTTC	CASSIETGSYEQYF
TRBJ2-7	-	TRBV4-1	TRBD2	TGCGCCAGCAGCCAAGATCGGGGGAGGGCGTACGAGCAGTACTTC	CASSQDRGRAYEQYF
TRBJ2-5	-	TRBV13	TRBD1	TGTGCCAGCAGCTCCGAGGGGGACAGGGGTACCGAGACCCAGTACTTC	CASSSEGDRGTETQYF
TRBJ2-2	-	TRBV7-2	-	TGTGCCAGCAGCTTACAGGGATCGAACACCGGGGAGCTGTTTTTT	CASSLQGSNTGELFF
TRBJ1-3	-	TRBV19	-	TGTGCCAGTAGACGAGAGGCCCAATACTCTGGAAACACCATATATTTT	CASRREAQYSGNTIYF
TRBJ2-7	-	TRBV10-3	TRBD2	TGTGCCATCAGTGAGCGTCTAGCGGGAGGGGCCTACGAGCAATACTTC	CAISERLAGGAYEQYF
TRBJ2-1	-	TRBV27	TRBD1	TGTGCCAGCAGTTTTGGGAGACAGGGCGTCTCTCAGCAGTTCTTC	CASSFGRQGVSQQFF
TRBJ1-3	once	TRBV13	TRBD1	TGTGCCAGCAGCTCAAGACAGGGATCCTCTGGAAACACCATATATTTT	CASSSRQGSSGNTIYF
TRBJ1-2	-	TRBV19	TRBD1	TGTGCCAGTAGTATCCCAGGGACAGATACATACTACACCTTC	CASSIPGTDTYYTF
TRBJ2-5	-	TRBV27	-	TGTGCCAGCAGTTTGACCTATGCCGGGGAGACCCAGTACTTC	CASSLTYAGETQYF
TRBJ1-1	-	TRBV28	TRBD1	TGTGCCAGCAGCCTGGAGGGGGCTTCGATGAACACTGAAGCTTTCTTT	CASSLEGASMNTEAFF
TRBJ1-3	-	TRBV5-1	TRBD1	TGCGCCAGCAGCTGGGACAGTCCTGGAAACACCATATATTTT	CASSWDSPGNTIYF
TRBJ2-2	-	TRBV9	-	TGTGCCAGCAGCGTTACTCGGGGTTACACCGGGGAGCTGTTTTTT	CASSVTRGYTGELFF
TRBJ2-7	-	TRBV6-5	-	TGTGCCAGCAGTTACTCCACAACCTACGAGCAGTACTTC	CASSYSTTYEQYF
TRBJ1-2	-	TRBV2	-	TGTGCCAGCAGTGGGCGGGACGCCATCTATGGCTACACCTTC	CASSGRDAIYGYTF
TRBJ1-2	-	TRBV19	-	TGTGCCAGTAGTCCGACAGGACTCTATGGCTACACCTTC	CASSPTGLYGYTF
TRBJ2-7	-	TRBV27	TRBD2	TGTGCCAGCAGTTTAGCGGGAGGCTATAACTACGAGCAGTACTTC	CASSLAGGYNYEQYF
TRBJ2-5	-	TRBV27	TRBD1	TGTGCCAGCAGTTACAACCCTACAGGGGACCAGTACTTC	CASSYNPTGDQYF
TRBJ2-2	-	TRBV19	TRBD2	TGTGCCAGTAGCTTAGCGGGAGGCGCCGGGGAGCTGTTTTTT	CASSLAGGAGELFF
TRBJ2-7	-	TRBV7-9	TRBD1	TGTGCCAGCAGCCTAGGACAGGGTCCTGGCTACGAGCAGTACTTC	CASSLGQGPGYEQYF
TRBJ2-5	-	TRBV5-1	TRBD2	TGCGCCAGCGGCGTTACTAGCGGGAGGGGAGAGACCCAGTACTTC	CASGVTSGRGETQYF
TRBJ1-2	few	TRBV6-5	-	TGTGCCAGCAGTTTCCCAGGGGATGATGGCTACACCTTC	CASSFPGDDGYTF
TRBJ1-1	-	TRBV7-9	TRBD1	TGTGCCAGCAGCCCGAGACAGGGTGCCCGAGCGGGTTCTGAAGCTTTCTTT	CASSPRQGARAGSEAFF
TRBJ2-5	-	TRBV5-6	TRBD2	TGTGCCAGCAGCTTAGGACGGGGGGTCTTGGAGACCCAGTACTTC	CASSLGRGVLETQYF
TRBJ1-4	-	TRBV7-9	TRBD1	TGTGCCAGCAGCTTTCACAGGGGGCAGACTGAAAAACTGTTTTTT	CASSFHRGQTEKLFF
TRBJ2-3	few	TRBV29-1	TRBD2	TGCAGCGTCCGGACTAGCGGGAGATGGGGTAGCACAGATACGCAGTATTTT	CSVRTSGRWGSTDTQYF
TRBJ2-7	-	TRBV5-5	-	TGTGCCAGCAGCTTGGTGGTTAGCTCCTACGAGCAGTACTTC	CASSLVVSSYEQYF
TRBJ2-2	-	TRBV7-2	TRBD2	TGTGCCAGCAGCTCGGGACTACACACCGGGGAGCTGTTTTTT	CASSSGLHTGELFF
TRBJ1-1	-	TRBV4-1	-	TGCGCCAGCAGCCTAAAGGGAGATCCGACAGCGGGAAAGACTTTCTTT	CASSLKGDPTAGKTFF
TRBJ1-1	-	TRBV5-1	-	TGCGCCAGCAGCTTGGGACAGGAGAACACTGAAGCTTTCTTT	CASSLGQENTEAFF
TRBJ2-5	-	TRBV7-8	-	TGTGCCAGCAGCTCTCAAGAGACCCAGTACTTC	CASSSQETQYF
TRBJ1-4	-	TRBV2	-	TGTGCCAGCAGTGGAAGGGCGGGGAGTGAAAAACTGTTTTTT	CASSGRAGSEKLFF
TRBJ1-4	-	TRBV5-4	-	TGTGCCAGCAGCTTAGGGAGAGGCTCAACTAATGAAAAACTGTTTTTT	CASSLGRGSTNEKLFF
TRBJ2-3	once	TRBV5-1	TRBD2	TGCGCCAGCAGCTTGGATAACGGCGGGGGTGGGGATACGCAGTATTTT	CASSLDNGGGGDTQYF
TRBJ2-1	-	TRBV11-2	TRBD1	TGTGCCAGCAGCTCTTCGACAGGGATTAACAATGAGCAGTTCTTC	CASSSSTGINNEQFF
TRBJ2-1	-	TRBV5-4	-	TGTGCCAGCAGCTTGGTGGCGGCCGGGAGCAATGAGCAGTTCTTC	CASSLVAAGSNEQFF